Below, 3 T cell receptor beta chains from the same sample are listed, as sequenced in a study of shared clonotypes between healthy human individuals. Assay: immunoSEQ multiplex PCR; the TCRdb copy retains only in-frame clones and omits some. There are roughly 1 million clones in the sample; approximately 68% occur only once, and about 1.5% lies in the top ten. Sequencing was done on a sample of memory CD4+ T cells sorted from blood. Subset defined: CD45RA-negative fraction. All receptors derive from a man aged 18 to 29 in good health.

This chain links TRBV27 with TRBJ2-5; D ambiguous. CDR1 and CDR2 from the germline V gene are MNHEY and SMNVEV (reference sequence). CDR3 length equals 14 residues. V gave up 0 bases and J gave up 1 base, with 6 bases separating them. The CDR3 nucleotides are TGTGCCAGCAGTTTATCTCCCTTCCAAGAGACCCAGTACTTC. Its protein product is CASSLSPFQETQYF.

For this clone: The sample holds other DNA sequences that translate to the same CDR3. This chain uses TRBV5-1 with TRBJ2-1; TRBD2 matches at 9 bases. V gave up 5 bases and J gave up 3 bases; unmatched junction bases: 6. The CDR3 has 15 residues. Germline V CDR1 and CDR2: SGHRS, YFSETQ. CDR3 in amino acids: CASSLAGASYNEQFF. The CDR3 nucleotides are TGCGCCAGCAGTTTAGCGGGAGCTAGCTACAATGAGCAGTTCTTC.

The J gene is TRBJ2-2, the V gene TRBV15; 10 positions match TRBD1. Germline V lookup: CDR1 LNHNV, CDR2 YYDKDF (reference sequence). The CDR3 runs to 15 residues. Germline trimming cut 5 bases from V and 3 bases from J; bases unmatched to any gene: 3. Here the CDR3 reads CATSRGQGYTGELFF. The CDR3 region has the DNA TGTGCCACCAGCCGGGGACAGGGGTACACCGGGGAGCTGTTTTTT.